In its sample, the clone carrying this T cell receptor beta chain ranks as large. What it binds is unknown. These data come from a study of T cells in localized non-small cell lung cancer. Overall study findings and caveats: The study found T cell clonality highest in uninvolved adjacent lung, above tumor. The study detected a median about 60 of the top 100 tumor clones in adjacent lung. Because only a single region of the tumor was sequenced, heterogeneity remains possible.

V lost 6 bases and J 4 bases, leaving 8 bases between the germline ends. The CDR3 runs 12 residues. The germline V gene encodes CDR1 LGHNT and CDR2 FRNRAP. Repertoires were generated with immunoSEQ multiplex PCR, while TCRdb's copy carries only in-frame clones and drops some. Found here are under 3,000 clones, over 25% of them singletons; the top ten hold about 8%. Source: normal lung tissue next to the tumor, taken before any cancer treatment. The origin of this receptor is a man aged 40 to 69 with stage I lung adenocarcinoma. V and J are TRBV12-5 and TRBJ2-3; D gene ambiguous. The CDR3 region is CASGLLPDTQYF. CDR3 DNA sequence: TGTGCTAGTGGCCTCCTTCCAGATACGCAGTATTTT.